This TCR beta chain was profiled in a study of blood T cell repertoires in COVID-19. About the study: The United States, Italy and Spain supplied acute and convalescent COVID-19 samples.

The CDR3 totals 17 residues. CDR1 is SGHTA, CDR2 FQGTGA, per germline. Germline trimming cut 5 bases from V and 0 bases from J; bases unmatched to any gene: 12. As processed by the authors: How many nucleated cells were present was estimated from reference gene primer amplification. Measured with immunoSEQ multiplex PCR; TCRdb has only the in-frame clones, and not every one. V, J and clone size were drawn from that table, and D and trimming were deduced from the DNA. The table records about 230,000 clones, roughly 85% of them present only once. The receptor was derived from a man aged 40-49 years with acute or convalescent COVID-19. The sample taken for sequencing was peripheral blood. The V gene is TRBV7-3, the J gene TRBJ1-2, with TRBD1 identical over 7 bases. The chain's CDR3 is CASSPGQLGPANYGYTF. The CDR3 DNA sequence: TGTGCCAGCAGCCCGGGACAGTTGGGGCCAGCTAACTATGGCTACACCTTC.